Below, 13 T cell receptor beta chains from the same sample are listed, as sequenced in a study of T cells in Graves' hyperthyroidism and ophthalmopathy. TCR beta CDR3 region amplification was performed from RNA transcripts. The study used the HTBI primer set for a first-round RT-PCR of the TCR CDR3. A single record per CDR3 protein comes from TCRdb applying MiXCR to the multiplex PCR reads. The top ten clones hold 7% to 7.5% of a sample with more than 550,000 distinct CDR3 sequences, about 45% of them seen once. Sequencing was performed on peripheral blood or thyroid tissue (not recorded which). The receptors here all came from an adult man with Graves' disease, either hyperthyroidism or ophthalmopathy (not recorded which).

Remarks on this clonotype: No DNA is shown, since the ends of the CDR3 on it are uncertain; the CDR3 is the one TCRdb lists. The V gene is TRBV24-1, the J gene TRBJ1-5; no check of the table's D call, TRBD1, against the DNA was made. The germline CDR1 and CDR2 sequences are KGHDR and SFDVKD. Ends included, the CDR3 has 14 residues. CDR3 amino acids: CATSSLERDQPQHF.

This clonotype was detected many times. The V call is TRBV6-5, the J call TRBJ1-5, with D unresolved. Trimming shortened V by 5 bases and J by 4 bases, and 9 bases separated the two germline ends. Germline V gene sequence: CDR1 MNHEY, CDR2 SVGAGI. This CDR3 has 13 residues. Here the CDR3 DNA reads TGTGCCAGCAGTGACGATGGGAATCAGCCCCAGCATTTT. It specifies CASSDDGNQPQHF.

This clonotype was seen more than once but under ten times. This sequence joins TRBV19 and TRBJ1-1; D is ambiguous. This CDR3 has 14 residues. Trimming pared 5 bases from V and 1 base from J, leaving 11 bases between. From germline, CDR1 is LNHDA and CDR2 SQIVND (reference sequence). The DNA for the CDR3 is TGTGCCAGTAGTGATGACACGGCGAACACTGAAGCTTTCTTT. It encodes CASSDDTANTEAFF.

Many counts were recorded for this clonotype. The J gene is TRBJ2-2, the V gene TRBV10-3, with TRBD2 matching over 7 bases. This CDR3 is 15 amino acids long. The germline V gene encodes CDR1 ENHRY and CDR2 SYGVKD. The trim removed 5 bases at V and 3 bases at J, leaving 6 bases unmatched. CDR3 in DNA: TGTGCCATCAGTCAGGCGGGAGTTGACACCGGGGAGCTGTTTTTT. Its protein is CAISQAGVDTGELFF.

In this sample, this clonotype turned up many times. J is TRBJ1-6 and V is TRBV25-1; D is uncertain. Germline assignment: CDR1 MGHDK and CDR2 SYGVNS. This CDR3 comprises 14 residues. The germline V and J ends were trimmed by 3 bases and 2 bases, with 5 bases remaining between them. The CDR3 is CASSDGPYNSPLHF. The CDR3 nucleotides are TGTGCCAGCAGTGACGGTCCCTATAATTCACCCCTCCACTTT.

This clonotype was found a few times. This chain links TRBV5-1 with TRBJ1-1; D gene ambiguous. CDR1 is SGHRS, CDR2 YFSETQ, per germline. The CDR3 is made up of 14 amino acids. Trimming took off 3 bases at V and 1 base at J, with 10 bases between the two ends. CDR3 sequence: CASSSEGWNTEAFF. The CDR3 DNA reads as TGCGCCAGCAGCTCTGAGGGATGGAACACTGAAGCTTTCTTT.

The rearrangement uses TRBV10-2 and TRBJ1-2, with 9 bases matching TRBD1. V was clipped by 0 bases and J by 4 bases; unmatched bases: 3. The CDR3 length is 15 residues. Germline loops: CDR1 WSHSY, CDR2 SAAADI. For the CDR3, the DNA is TGCGCCAGCAGTGAGTCTGGGACAGGGACCTATGGCTACACCTTC. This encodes CASSESGTGTYGYTF.

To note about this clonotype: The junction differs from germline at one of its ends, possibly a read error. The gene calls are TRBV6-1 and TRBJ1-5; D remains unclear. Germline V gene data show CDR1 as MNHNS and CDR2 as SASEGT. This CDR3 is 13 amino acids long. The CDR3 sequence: CASSTGHNQPQNF. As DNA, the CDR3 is TGTGCCAGCAGCACCGGCCACAATCAGCCCCAGAATTTT.

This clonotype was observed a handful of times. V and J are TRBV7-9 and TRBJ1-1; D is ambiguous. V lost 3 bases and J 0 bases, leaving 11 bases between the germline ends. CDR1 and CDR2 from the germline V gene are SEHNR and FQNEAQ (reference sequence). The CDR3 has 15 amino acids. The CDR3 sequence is CASSLETFLNTEAFF. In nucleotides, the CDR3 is TGTGCCAGCAGCTTGGAAACATTCCTGAACACTGAAGCTTTCTTT. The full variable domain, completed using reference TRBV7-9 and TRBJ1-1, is DTGVSQNPRHKITKRGQNVTFRCDPISEHNRLYWYRQTLGQGPEFLTYFQNEAQLEKSRLLSDRFSAERPKGSFSTLEIQRTEQGDSAMYLCASSLETFLNTEAFFGQGTRLTVV.

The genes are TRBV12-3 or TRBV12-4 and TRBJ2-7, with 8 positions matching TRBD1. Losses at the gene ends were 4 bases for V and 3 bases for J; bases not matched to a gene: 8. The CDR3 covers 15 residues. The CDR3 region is CASSSIGTGFYEQYF. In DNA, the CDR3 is TGTGCCAGCAGTTCCATAGGGACAGGATTCTACGAGCAGTACTTC.

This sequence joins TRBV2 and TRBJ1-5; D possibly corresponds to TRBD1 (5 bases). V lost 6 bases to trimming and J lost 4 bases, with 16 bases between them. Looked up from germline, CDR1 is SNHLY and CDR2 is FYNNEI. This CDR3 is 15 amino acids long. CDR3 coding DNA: TGTGCCAGCAGCCAAGGGACCGCCGATAATCAGCCCCAGCATTTT. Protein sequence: CASSQGTADNQPQHF.

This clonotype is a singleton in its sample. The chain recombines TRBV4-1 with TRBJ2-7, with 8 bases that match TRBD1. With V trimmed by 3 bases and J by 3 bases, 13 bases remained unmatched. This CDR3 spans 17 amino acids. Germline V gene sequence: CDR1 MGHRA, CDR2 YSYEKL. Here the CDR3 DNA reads TGCGCCAGCAGCCATCGAACCGCCGGGACAGGAGGCTACGAGCAGTACTTC. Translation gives CASSHRTAGTGGYEQYF.

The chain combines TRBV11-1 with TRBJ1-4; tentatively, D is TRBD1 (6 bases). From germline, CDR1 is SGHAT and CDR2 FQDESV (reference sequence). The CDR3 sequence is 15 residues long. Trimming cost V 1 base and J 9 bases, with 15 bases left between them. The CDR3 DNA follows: TGTGCCAGCAGCTTAGACCCGACAGGTTACAAAAAACTGTTTTTT. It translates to CASSLDPTGYKKLFF.